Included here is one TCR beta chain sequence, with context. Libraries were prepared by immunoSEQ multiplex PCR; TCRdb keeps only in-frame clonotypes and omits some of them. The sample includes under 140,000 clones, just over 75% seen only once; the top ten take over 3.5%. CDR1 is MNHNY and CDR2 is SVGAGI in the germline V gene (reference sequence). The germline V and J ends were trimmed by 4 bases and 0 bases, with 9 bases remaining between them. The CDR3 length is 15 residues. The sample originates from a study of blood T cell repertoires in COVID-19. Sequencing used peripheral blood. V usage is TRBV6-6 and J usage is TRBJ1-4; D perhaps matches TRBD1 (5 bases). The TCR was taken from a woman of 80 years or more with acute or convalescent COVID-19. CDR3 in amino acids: CASSLDRSTNEKLFF. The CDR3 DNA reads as TGTGCCAGCAGTTTAGACAGATCAACTAATGAAAAACTGTTTTTT.